The next 27 T cell receptor beta chains were all read from a single sample in a study of blood T cell repertoires in COVID-19. Clones were sequenced by immunoSEQ multiplex PCR, and TCRdb holds only the in-frame ones, with some missing. The data show roughly 74,000 clones, roughly 84% seen once. Sequenced material: peripheral blood. The receptors come from a man aged 65 to 79 with active or convalescent COVID-19.

This clone was picked up one time. The genes are TRBV6-1 and TRBJ1-1; no definite D call. CDR3 size: 13 residues. V shed 0 bases and J shed 4 bases, with 6 bases lying between them. Germline values: CDR1 MNHNS, CDR2 SASEGT. The CDR3 sequence is CASSEATGTEAFF. The CDR3 DNA follows: TGTGCCAGCAGTGAAGCGACGGGCACTGAAGCTTTCTTT.

The V gene is TRBV5-4, the J gene TRBJ1-5, with D possibly being TRBD1 (5 bases). CDR1 SGHNT and CDR2 YYREEE come from the germline V gene (reference sequence). V lost 5 bases, J lost 7 bases, and 19 bases lay in between. The CDR3 is made up of 15 amino acids. CDR3 sequence (DNA): TGTGCCAGCAGTCAAGACAGCCAGAAGGCGCAGCCCCAGCATTTT. It translates to CASSQDSQKAQPQHF.

This chain uses TRBV3-1 (or the pseudogene TRBV3-2) with TRBJ1-6; TRBD1 might be the D (5 bases). The V end lost 0 bases, the J end lost 0 bases, and 12 bases lay between the germline ends. Germline-derived CDR1 and CDR2 are LGHDT and YNNKEL (reference sequence). CDR3 length: 18 residues. Here the CDR3 reads CASSQDGHTNSYNSPLHF. The CDR3 bases are TGTGCCAGCAGCCAAGATGGACATACGAACTCCTATAATTCACCCCTCCACTTT.

The rearrangement joins TRBV28 to TRBJ1-2; D is unclear. With 2 bases removed from V and 0 bases from J, the gap between germline ends came to 10 bases. This CDR3 contains 15 residues. CDR1 and CDR2 (germline): MDHEN, SYDVKM. The CDR3 DNA reads as TGTGCCAGCAGTTTAGTTTACAGAACTAACTATGGCTACACCTTC. This translates into CASSLVYRTNYGYTF.

The V call is TRBV5-1, the J call TRBJ2-5; TRBD2 matches 10 bases. V lost 6 bases and J lost 5; bases outside the gene matches: 10. The germline CDR1 and CDR2 sequences are SGHRS and YFSETQ. The CDR3 totals 15 residues. For the CDR3, the DNA is TGCGCCAGCAATGAGCGGGAGGGCCTTCGGGAGACCCAGTACTTC. It codes for CASNEREGLRETQYF.

This chain joins TRBV10-3 and TRBJ2-3; 7 bases agree with TRBD1. The ends lost 10 bases at V and 3 bases at J; junction bases unmatched: 7. The CDR3 has 13 amino acids. Germline V gene data show CDR1 as ENHRY and CDR2 as SYGVKD. This chain's CDR3 is CATLRGQTDTQYF. The CDR3 nucleotides are TGTGCCACCCTAAGGGGGCAGACAGATACGCAGTATTTT.

The chain is built from TRBV4-2 and TRBJ2-5; TRBD2 agrees at 12 bases. Trimming removed 1 base from V and 2 bases from J; junction bases left unmatched: 8. CDR1 and CDR2 (germline): LGHNA, YNFKEQ. This CDR3 region has 18 residues. CDR3 in amino acids: CASSQAGLAGGGQETQYF. DNA for the CDR3: TGTGCCAGCAGCCAAGCTGGGCTAGCGGGGGGGGGACAAGAGACCCAGTACTTC.

The chain couples TRBV6-2 or TRBV6-3 to TRBJ1-5, with D maybe TRBD1 (5 bases). The V end lost 6 bases, the J end lost 13 bases, and 22 bases lay between the germline ends. Germline CDR1 and CDR2: MNHEY and SVGEGT. CDR3 length: 14 residues. CDR3: CASSFTPRGGGQHF. The CDR3 DNA follows: TGTGCCAGCAGCTTTACCCCGAGGGGTGGAGGGCAGCATTTT.

The gene calls are TRBV28 and TRBJ2-7; 11 bases line up with TRBD2. The germline gives CDR1 MDHEN, CDR2 SYDVKM. The ends lost 4 bases at V and 2 bases at J; junction bases unmatched: 7. The CDR3 consists of 16 residues. CDR3 in DNA: TGTGCCAGCAGTTCCCTGACTAGCGGGGCCGCCTACGAGCAGTACTTC. This gives the protein CASSSLTSGAAYEQYF.

The rearrangement links TRBV6-1 to TRBJ1-6; possible D gene TRBD1, 5 bases. Trimming shortened V by 2 bases and J by 11 bases, and 16 bases separated the two germline ends. Germline V gene sequence: CDR1 MNHNS, CDR2 SASEGT. This CDR3 has 15 residues. DNA of the CDR3: TGTGCCAGCAGTGAACGGTTGGGACTTTTCACACCCCTCCACTTT. Protein: CASSERLGLFTPLHF.

The chain couples TRBV19 to TRBJ1-2; 7 bases are a match to TRBD1. J gave up 4 bases and V 7 bases, and 12 bases lay outside the gene matches. There are 15 residues in the CDR3. Germline-derived CDR1 and CDR2 are LNHDA and SQIVND (reference sequence). CDR3 coding DNA: TGTGCCAGTAAAGTCGGACAGGCGGCGGGCTATGGCTACACCTTC. It translates to CASKVGQAAGYGYTF.

This rearrangement joins TRBV28 to TRBJ2-2, with D uncertain. Trimming took 1 base from V and 4 from J, leaving 4 bases between them. Germline lookup yields CDR1 MDHEN and CDR2 SYDVKM. The CDR3 is 13 residues long. CDR3 coding DNA: TGTGCCAGCAGTTTATACTCCACCGGGGAGCTGTTTTTT. It is translated as CASSLYSTGELFF.

The rearrangement links TRBV27 to TRBJ1-5; 9 nucleotides line up with TRBD1. This CDR3 is 14 amino acids long. After removal of 6 bases from V and 5 bases from J, the junction contained 5 bases not matched to a gene. Per germline, CDR1 MNHEY and CDR2 SMNVEV (reference sequence). The DNA of the CDR3 is TGTGCCAGCAGAGGGACAGGGTTCCATCAGCCCCAGCATTTT. It specifies CASRGTGFHQPQHF.

The CDR3 DNA reads TGTGCCAGTAGACAGAACCAGTTTGGAAAACTGTTTTTT. Its protein is CASRQNQFGKLFF. This rearrangement joins TRBV25-1 to TRBJ1-4, with a possible D match to TRBD1 (5 bases). The CDR3 covers 13 residues. V lost 9 bases to trimming and J lost 10 bases, with 18 bases between them. Germline V CDR1 and CDR2: MGHDK, SYGVNS.

The chain has TRBV30 and TRBJ1-1; D unclear. V was cut by 1 base and J by 7 bases, with 13 bases left in between. From germline, CDR1 is GTSNPN and CDR2 SVGIG (reference sequence). The CDR3 covers 13 residues. The CDR3 sequence is CAWSAPPLVEAFF. As DNA, the CDR3 is TGTGCCTGGAGTGCGCCCCCGTTAGTTGAAGCTTTCTTT.

A few counts support this clone. J is TRBJ2-5 and V is TRBV19, with D uncertain. The CDR3 loop spans 15 amino acids. Per germline, CDR1 LNHDA and CDR2 SQIVND (reference sequence). V was shortened by 5 bases and J by 1 base, with 14 bases between the two germline ends. CDR3 nucleotides: TGTGCCAGTAGTGGTACCCGACAACTCCAAGAGACCCAGTACTTC. Amino acid sequence: CASSGTRQLQETQYF.

V usage is TRBV11-2 and J usage is TRBJ2-3; 7 nucleotides match TRBD2. V shed 3 bases, J shed 1 base, and the junction held 4 bases outside the gene matches. CDR1 SGHAT and CDR2 FQNNGV come from the germline V gene. The length of the CDR3 is 15 residues. The CDR3: CASSLRGLGTDTQYF. The DNA of the CDR3 is TGTGCCAGCAGCTTGCGGGGGTTGGGCACAGATACGCAGTATTTT.

The genes are TRBV6-5 and TRBJ2-3, with D possibly TRBD1 on 6 matching bases. This CDR3 contains 14 residues. Germline loops: CDR1 MNHEY, CDR2 SVGAGI. V lost 10 bases to trimming and J lost 3 bases, with 17 bases between them. The CDR3: CANSQGKVTDTQYF. CDR3 coding DNA: TGTGCCAACTCCCAGGGGAAGGTTACAGATACGCAGTATTTT.

V and J are TRBV13 and TRBJ2-7; 13 bases match TRBD2. CDR3 length equals 15 residues. With 5 bases clipped from V and 7 bases from J, the junction kept 8 bases outside the gene matches. Germline V CDR1 and CDR2: PRHDT, FYEKMQ (reference sequence). CDR3 protein: CASSTLAGGPREQYF. Written as DNA, the CDR3 is TGTGCCAGCAGCACACTAGCGGGGGGGCCTCGGGAGCAGTACTTC.

This chain connects TRBV27 to TRBJ2-7, with unresolved D. CDR1 is MNHEY and CDR2 is SMNVEV in the germline V gene (reference sequence). Trimming removed 8 bases at V and 0 bases at J, with 11 bases between. The CDR3 runs 13 residues. The CDR3 sequence: CASRPHNSYEQYF. Written as DNA, the CDR3 is TGTGCCAGCCGCCCACATAACTCCTACGAGCAGTACTTC.

The chain is built from TRBV12-2 and TRBJ2-5; the table's D call, TRBD2, has no DNA check behind it. TRBV12-2 represents a pseudogene. The CDR3 spans 16 residues. The CDR3 loop is CASRFWRAAHQETQYF. CDR3 DNA: TGTGCAAGTCGCTTCTGGCGGGCGGCCCACCAAGAGACCCAGTACTTC.

This clone was counted only a few times. The chain employs TRBV5-1 and TRBJ1-6; 8 bases line up with TRBD1. V dropped 4 bases and J dropped 7; count of bases not matched to a gene: 10. The CDR3 has 16 residues. In germline, CDR1 is SGHRS, CDR2 YFSETQ. CDR3 protein: CASSPGLGQGNSPLHF. The CDR3 DNA sequence: TGCGCCAGCAGCCCCGGCCTAGGACAGGGAAATTCACCCCTCCACTTT.

This clone was counted once. The V and J genes are TRBV7-9 and TRBJ2-5, with D tentatively TRBD1 (5 bases). V lost 5 bases and J lost 2, with 12 bases in between. CDR1 and CDR2 from the germline V gene are SEHNR and FQNEAQ (reference sequence). The CDR3 length is 14 residues. The CDR3: CASSQGTGQETQYF. The CDR3 DNA reads as TGTGCCAGCAGCCAAGGAACAGGACAAGAGACCCAGTACTTC.

The V gene is TRBV7-9, the J gene TRBJ1-3; a weak D match, TRBD1 (5 bases). Looked up from germline, CDR1 is SEHNR and CDR2 is FQNEAQ (reference sequence). Trimming took 2 bases from V and 7 from J, leaving 9 bases between them. CDR3 size: 13 residues. CDR3 coding DNA: TGTGCCAGCAGCTTAATAGGGGTTAACACCATATATTTT. Its protein is CASSLIGVNTIYF.

The chain carries TRBV7-8 and TRBJ1-5, with D possibly being TRBD1 (5 bases). V was shortened by 2 bases and J by 2 bases, with 19 bases between the two germline ends. This CDR3 spans 18 amino acids. The germline V gene has CDR1 SGHVS and CDR2 FQNEAQ. CDR3 bases: TGTGCCAGCAGCTTAAGGGGAACACCTCTTCGGGGCAATCAGCCCCAGCATTTT. The encoded protein is CASSLRGTPLRGNQPQHF.

The chain uses TRBV29-1 and TRBJ1-2; D remains unclear. Looked up from germline, CDR1 is SQVTM and CDR2 is ANQGSEA. The CDR3 has 12 residues. Trimming left V 4 bases short and J 6 bases short, with 12 bases between. The CDR3, as DNA: TGCAGCGTTGGAGGGCTCCGGGATGGCTACACCTTC. Protein sequence: CSVGGLRDGYTF.

V gene TRBV29-1 combines with J gene TRBJ1-4, with TRBD1 matching 7 bases. J gave up 0 bases and V 6 bases, and 7 bases lay outside the gene matches. Per the germline V gene, CDR1 is SQVTM and CDR2 is ANQGSEA. CDR3 length: 15 residues. CDR3 DNA: TGCAGCGTCCGAGGCGACAGGGCAACTAATGAAAAACTGTTTTTT. This encodes CSVRGDRATNEKLFF.